This T cell receptor (beta chain) derives from a study of early T cells in non-severe SARS-CoV-2 infection. Study context: Sequencing targeted bulk RNA from unsorted whole blood, leaving chains unpaired.

TCRdb analysed the 5' RACE reads with MiXCR anew, one entry per CDR3 protein. The table has 40,000 to 50,000 distinct CDR3 sequences, more than 4.5% seen once; the top ten hold about 4.9%. This CDR3 is built from 12 residues. The germline V gene encodes CDR1 MDHEN and CDR2 SYDVKM. V was pared by 4 bases and J by 7 bases, with 8 bases between. This clonotype was detected many times. V usage is TRBV28 and J usage is TRBJ1-5, with no clear D. The material was whole blood, obtained at baseline. This clonotype was obtained from an adult who was a healthcare worker with PCR-confirmed SARS-CoV-2 infection or an uninfected control (not recorded which). DNA for the CDR3: TGTGCCAGCAGTTCGTCAAGGCAGCCCCAGCATTTT. Translated: CASSSSRQPQHF.